This section outlines one TCR beta chain sequence together with its context. Its cognate antigen is unknown. The record originates from a study of beta chain features in type 1 diabetes. Overall study results and limits: Among patients with Type 1 diabetes, TCRB CDR3s were moderately but significantly shorter in every one of the four CD4+ subsets. Researchers cautioned that cDNA sequencing could over-represent cells with high TCR expression. Lower insertion and higher deletion counts appeared at VDJ junctions in type 1 diabetes patients. A PCR bias possibly favoring shorter templates would apply equally to patients and controls.

The entirety of the isolated RNA underwent reverse transcription, so expressed TCRB transcripts were sequenced. Using immunoSEQ multiplex PCR, the repertoire was profiled, and TCRdb retains in-frame clones only, with some absent. The sample includes more than 550,000 clones, about 14% seen only once; the top ten take just under 0.04%. Between the trimmed V and J ends, which lost 1 base and 5 bases, there was a span of 12 bases. CDR3 length equals 15 residues. Germline V gene data show CDR1 as MGHDK and CDR2 as SYGVNS. CD45RO/CCR7/CD25/CD127/CD95/CD27 staining was used to isolate CD4+ naive, central memory, regulatory and stem cell-like memory cells by sorting.

The source material was naive CD4+ T cells from blood. The rearrangement uses TRBV25-1 and TRBJ1-5, with D tentatively TRBD1 (5 bases). The sequence derives from a man aged 18-30 years with type 1 diabetes. CDR3 in DNA: TGTGCCAGCAGTGAATTGGGGGAATCGGATCAGCCCCAGCATTTT. Translated: CASSELGESDQPQHF.